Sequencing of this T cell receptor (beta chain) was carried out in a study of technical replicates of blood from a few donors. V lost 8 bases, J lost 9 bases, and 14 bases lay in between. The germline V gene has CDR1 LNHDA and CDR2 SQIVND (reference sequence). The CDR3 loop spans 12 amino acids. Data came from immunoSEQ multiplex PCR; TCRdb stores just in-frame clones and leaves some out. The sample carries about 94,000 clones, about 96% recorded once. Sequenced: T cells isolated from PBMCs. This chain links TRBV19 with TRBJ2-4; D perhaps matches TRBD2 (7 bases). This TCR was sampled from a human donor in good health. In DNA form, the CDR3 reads TGTGCCAGTGGGAGGGGGGAACTCATTCAGTACTTC. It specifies CASGRGELIQYF.